This entry features one T cell receptor (beta chain) sequence. Antigen specificity is unknown. This record belongs to a study of cytomegalovirus exposure and HLA in healthy donors. The study, taken as a whole, reports: According to reports, the classifier identified cytomegalovirus status with high specificity and sensitivity.

The V gene's germline CDR1 is SGHRS and CDR2 YFSETQ. The CDR3 is made up of 12 amino acids. The V end lost 5 bases, the J end lost 3 bases, and 8 bases lay between the germline ends. At sampling all donors were nominally healthy, likely with unrecorded immune exposures. Primers included in the PCR were 60 Vbeta and 13 Jbeta primers. Repertoires were generated with immunoSEQ multiplex PCR, while TCRdb's copy carries only in-frame clones and drops some. The table lists around 160,000 clones, approximately 83% of them singletons. V and J are TRBV5-1 and TRBJ2-5; tentative D call: TRBD2 (6 bases). The sequencing sample was made of PBMCs. This sequence was found in a woman under 30 in good health and CMV-seronegative. CDR3 sequence (DNA): TGCGCCAGCAGGGGACTTGAAGAGACCCAGTACTTC. It translates to CASRGLEETQYF.